This T cell receptor beta chain appears in the sequencing data of a study of cytomegalovirus exposure and HLA in healthy donors. The CDR3 loop spans 14 amino acids. V was cut by 1 base and J by 1 base, with 6 bases left in between. The germline V gene has CDR1 SGHNT and CDR2 YYREEE (reference sequence). PCR primers comprised 60 Vbeta and 13 Jbeta primers. TCRdb's table, derived via immunoSEQ multiplex PCR, lists solely in-frame clones and lacks some. The sample has around 180,000 clones; about 80% are singletons. This chain uses TRBV5-4 with TRBJ1-3, with D uncertain. The sequence was obtained from a woman between 50 and 59 years old in good health and CMV-seronegative. Sequenced material: PBMCs. The CDR3 region has the DNA TGTGCCAGCAGCTTGTCAGGTTCTGGAAACACCATATATTTT. This sequence encodes CASSLSGSGNTIYF.